Included here is one T cell receptor (beta chain) sequence, with context. Its target is unknown. This record belongs to a study of T cell responses to AZD1222 COVID-19 vaccine. General study points: Females outnumbered males among donors, who were mostly white British; clonal diversity was possibly underestimated. Increases in Spike-specific TCR breadth and depth were seen after two AZD1222 doses.

Second-dose recipients at about 4 or about 12 weeks were treated as one pooled group. The V end was cut by 6 bases, the J end by 1 base, with 9 bases between. Germline V gene data show CDR1 as WSHSY and CDR2 as SAAADI. CDR3 length: 13 residues. Here immunoSEQ multiplex PCR was the method, and the copy in TCRdb shows in-frame clones only, minus some. This sample has about 150,000 clones, with 85% to 95% found just once. The chain is built from TRBV10-2 and TRBJ1-1, with no clear D. This TCR came from an adult who received the AZD1222 COVID-19 vaccine. The sample was peripheral blood, taken 28 days after the second AZD1222 dose. The CDR3 sequence is CASRDNRNTEAFF. In DNA, the CDR3 is TGCGCCAGCAGGGATAATAGGAACACTGAAGCTTTCTTT.